Listed here are 13 T cell receptor beta chains from one sample, sequenced in a study of human T cells and chemical hapten exposure. This sample's time point: patch test 3, about 24 weeks after DPC sensitization. Treatment described: therapeutic diphenylcyclopropenone sensitization with weekly scalp DPC. In TCRdb, the RACE reads were re-called with MiXCR into one record per CDR3 protein. This table has some 180,000 distinct CDR3 sequences, about 25% appearing once. Sequenced material: whole blood, taken in connection with sensitization to the hapten diphenylcyclopropenone (DPC). The source is a woman in her 40s with alopecia areata. Some clones in this sample may be carry-over from other donors' samples.

The rearrangement links TRBV7-2 to TRBJ2-3; D is uncertain. The CDR3 is 16 amino acids. CDR1 and CDR2 from the germline V gene are SGHTA and FQGNSA. V lost 0 bases and J 3 bases, leaving 13 bases between the germline ends. The CDR3 spells CASSLARTSNTDTQYF. The CDR3 nucleotides are TGTGCCAGCAGCTTAGCTAGGACCAGCAATACAGATACGCAGTATTTT.

This clonotype was observed many times. This chain links TRBV4-3 with TRBJ1-6; no firm D call. Germline assignment: CDR1 LGHNA and CDR2 YSLEER. The CDR3 runs 14 residues. V lost 0 bases and J 7 bases, leaving 7 bases between the germline ends. The CDR3 sequence: CASSQDPLNSPLHF. The CDR3 DNA sequence: TGCGCCAGCAGCCAAGATCCTTTAAATTCACCCCTCCACTTT.

The chain couples TRBV6-5 to TRBJ2-3; TRBD2 aligns across 14 bases. This CDR3 has 16 residues. Germline CDR1 reads MNHEY; CDR2 reads SVGAGI. J lost 7 bases, V lost 4 bases, and 7 bases had no gene match. DNA of the CDR3: TGTGCCAGCAGTTCTCCTGGACTAGCGGGAGGAAATACGCAGTATTTT. It codes for CASSSPGLAGGNTQYF.

Concerning this clonotype: A much larger clone differs from this one at a single base, so this may be a read error. The chain uses TRBV27 and TRBJ1-6; TRBD1 might be the D (6 bases). The germline gives CDR1 MNHEY, CDR2 SMNVEV (reference sequence). CDR3 length: 14 residues. The CDR3 here is CAGSVQGFNSPLHF. The CDR3 DNA sequence: TGTGCCGGCAGCGTACAGGGCTTCAATTCACCCCTCCACTTT.

This chain joins TRBV12-3 or TRBV12-4 and TRBJ2-7; no definite D call. V lost 3 bases and J 2 bases, leaving 11 bases between the germline ends. The CDR3 runs to 14 residues. The CDR3 loop is CASSLGRVPYEQYF. CDR3 nucleotides: TGTGCCAGCAGTTTGGGAAGAGTTCCCTACGAGCAGTACTTC.

This clonotype was seen many times. The chain recombines TRBV25-1 with TRBJ2-2; 8 bases are a match to TRBD2. This CDR3 contains 17 residues. Trimming cost V 5 bases and J 5 bases; bases outside gene matches: 13. Per germline, CDR1 MGHDK and CDR2 SYGVNS. For the CDR3, the DNA is TGTGCCAGCAGTTCCCCCAGCGGGAGCGCTGGGACCGGGGAGCTGTTTTTT. It is translated as CASSSPSGSAGTGELFF.

The genes are TRBV5-1 and TRBJ2-6; 7 bases fit TRBD1. V shed 4 bases, J shed 0 bases, and the junction held 7 bases outside the gene matches. This CDR3 is 17 amino acids long. The germline V gene has CDR1 SGHRS and CDR2 YFSETQ. The CDR3, as DNA: TGCGCCAGCAGCCCCGGACAGGCCGGCTCTGGGGCCAACGTCCTGACTTTC. Translated: CASSPGQAGSGANVLTF.

V and J are TRBV12-3 or TRBV12-4 and TRBJ2-1; TRBD2 aligns across 7 bases. CDR3 length: 14 residues. V was pared by 3 bases and J by 7 bases, with 6 bases of the junction left unmatched. CDR3 in DNA: TGTGCCAGCAGTTTGAACGGGGGGTGGAATGAGCAGTTCTTC. It specifies CASSLNGGWNEQFF.

J is TRBJ1-4 and V is TRBV30, with 9 bases that match TRBD1. The CDR3 is made up of 13 amino acids. Germline CDR1 GTSNPN, CDR2 SVGIG (reference sequence). V shed 5 bases, J shed 7 bases, and the junction held 5 bases outside the gene matches. In DNA, the CDR3 is TGTGCCTGGGGGGGACAGGGAGCTGAAAAACTGTTTTTT. Protein sequence: CAWGGQGAEKLFF.

This clonotype came up a few times. The chain has TRBV4-1 and TRBJ2-5; D is ambiguous. V lost 1 base and J 5 bases, leaving 8 bases between the germline ends. Germline CDR1 and CDR2: MGHRA and YSYEKL. The CDR3 totals 13 residues. DNA of the CDR3: TGCGCCAGCAGCCAAGCGACTGAGGAGACCCAGTACTTC. Translating it yields CASSQATEETQYF.

In this sample, this clonotype turned up a few times. This chain links TRBV11-2 with TRBJ2-2; D not resolved. The CDR3 sequence is 14 residues long. Germline CDR1 SGHAT, CDR2 FQNNGV. Deletions cut 1 base from V and 4 bases from J, with 7 bases between. For the CDR3, the DNA is TGTGCCAGCAGCTTAGTACCTCCCACCGGGGAGCTGTTTTTT. As protein: CASSLVPPTGELFF.

This sequence joins TRBV11-1 and TRBJ2-3, with D possibly TRBD2 on 5 matching bases. V was cut by 4 bases and J by 7 bases, with 12 bases left in between. The CDR3 runs to 13 residues. CDR1 is SGHAT and CDR2 is FQDESV in the germline V gene (reference sequence). CDR3 nucleotide sequence: TGTGCCAGCAGCTCGGGATCTTTTAATACGCAGTATTTT. It is translated as CASSSGSFNTQYF.

The rearrangement links TRBV20-1 to TRBJ2-5, with D possibly matching TRBD2 (5 bases). Trimming left V 3 bases short and J 3 bases short, with 11 bases between. Looked up from germline, CDR1 is DFQATT and CDR2 is SNEGSKA (reference sequence). The CDR3 covers 13 residues. The CDR3 reads CSASGLAKETQYF. CDR3 nucleotide sequence: TGCAGTGCTAGCGGCCTAGCAAAAGAGACCCAGTACTTC.